Below are 21 T cell receptor beta chains sequenced from a single sample in a study of shared clonotypes between healthy human individuals. Profiled with immunoSEQ multiplex PCR; TCRdb holds only in-frame clones, not every one. The sample has about 680,000 clones; roughly nine tenths are singletons. Naive CD8 cells comprised CD45RO-negative, CCR7-positively selected cells, excluding terminally differentiated effector memory CD45RA+ cells. The sequencing sample was made of naive CD8+ T cells sorted from blood. These receptors all stem from a young man in good health.

As for this clone: Additional DNA sequences in this sample encode the identical CDR3. The chain links TRBV30 to TRBJ2-1; D is unclear. CDR1 is GTSNPN and CDR2 is SVGIG in the germline V gene (reference sequence). The CDR3 spans 11 residues. Trimming took 0 bases from V and 6 from J, leaving 3 bases between them. CDR3 in amino acids: CAWSVSNEQFF. The CDR3 DNA sequence: TGTGCCTGGAGTGTAAGCAATGAGCAGTTCTTC.

The CDR3 nucleotides are TGTGCCAGCAGTCCATTAGCCGTATCCGCCGGGGAGCTGTTTTTT. This translates into CASSPLAVSAGELFF. J is TRBJ2-2 and V is TRBV28; D call uncertain. Germline CDR1 MDHEN, CDR2 SYDVKM. Trimming removed 5 bases at V and 6 bases at J, with 16 bases between. The CDR3 runs 15 residues.

The rearrangement links TRBV6-1 to TRBJ2-7; the match to TRBD1 covers 7 bases. Per the germline V gene, CDR1 is MNHNS and CDR2 is SASEGT. V trimming: 1 base; J trimming: 0 bases; junction bases outside the gene matches: 0. The CDR3 sequence is 14 residues long. The CDR3: CASSEGDSSYEQYF. CDR3 bases: TGTGCCAGCAGTGAAGGGGACAGCTCCTACGAGCAGTACTTC.

The chain couples TRBV9 to TRBJ2-3, with TRBD2 matching over 9 bases. The CDR3 is 14 amino acids. Trimming took 4 bases from V and 1 from J; bases not matched to a gene: 1. Germline CDR1 is SGDLS and CDR2 is YYNGEE. Here the CDR3 reads CASSRTSGTDTQYF. The CDR3 DNA reads TGTGCCAGCAGCCGGACTAGCGGCACAGATACGCAGTATTTT. The whole variable domain, filled in from reference TRBV9 and TRBJ2-3, reads DSGVTQTPKHLITATGQRVTLRCSPRSGDLSVYWYQQSLDQGLQFLIQYYNGEERAKGNILERFSAQQFPDLHSELNLSSLELGDSALYFCASSRTSGTDTQYFGPGTRLTVL.

The chain recombines TRBV6-5 with TRBJ2-7, with 8 nucleotides matching TRBD1. Germline-derived CDR1 and CDR2 are MNHEY and SVGAGI. V was clipped by 6 bases and J by 6 bases; unmatched bases: 13. The CDR3 is 15 residues long. The CDR3 DNA sequence: TGTGCCAGCAGGACGGACAGGGCTCCCTCGGGCGAGCAGTACTTC. Encoded protein: CASRTDRAPSGEQYF.

V and J are TRBV2 and TRBJ2-7; D is unclear. CDR1 is SNHLY and CDR2 is FYNNEI in the germline V gene. Trimming cost V 7 bases and J 0 bases, with 10 bases left between them. This CDR3 is 13 amino acids long. The DNA for the CDR3 is TGTGCCAGCATTTCAAGGATCTCCTACGAGCAGTACTTC. Its translation: CASISRISYEQYF.

The genes are TRBV4-1 and TRBJ2-1; D remains ambiguous. This CDR3 has 14 amino acids. Germline V lookup: CDR1 MGHRA, CDR2 YSYEKL. The V end lost 5 bases, the J end lost 4 bases, and 12 bases lay between the germline ends. The CDR3 nucleotides read TGCGCCAGCAGCTCTAAGGAATATTACAATGAGCAGTTCTTC. As protein: CASSSKEYYNEQFF.

CDR3 region: CASSHGTSGLYEQYF. Here the CDR3 DNA reads TGTGCCAGCAGCCACGGGACTAGCGGACTCTACGAGCAGTACTTC. The rearrangement links TRBV7-6 to TRBJ2-7; 11 nucleotides align to TRBD2. With V trimmed by 5 bases and J by 3 bases, 6 bases remained unmatched. CDR3 length: 15 residues. Per germline, CDR1 SGHVS and CDR2 FNYEAQ.

The genes are TRBV28 and TRBJ2-7; 9 bases fit TRBD1. Germline V gives CDR1 MDHEN, CDR2 SYDVKM. The CDR3 is 15 residues long. The V segment lost 3 bases and the J segment 3 bases; nucleotides outside the gene matches: 6. The CDR3 coding sequence is TGTGCCAGCAGTTTCCCGGGACAGGGATACTACGAGCAGTACTTC. As protein: CASSFPGQGYYEQYF.

A remark on this clone: This specimen includes other DNA sequences encoding the same CDR3. The V gene is TRBV11-2, the J gene TRBJ2-7; TRBD1 is a possible D gene (6 bases). This CDR3 comprises 13 residues. The V gene's germline CDR1 is SGHAT and CDR2 FQNNGV. Trimming left V 0 bases short and J 4 bases short, with 7 bases between. CDR3 loop: CASSLDQGYEQYF. In nucleotides, the CDR3 is TGTGCCAGCAGCTTAGATCAGGGGTACGAGCAGTACTTC.

This clone was observed once. Other DNA variants within this sample encode the same CDR3. The genes are TRBV7-2 and TRBJ2-7, with D unclear. V gave up 4 bases and J gave up 2 bases, with 3 bases separating them. Germline V gene lookup returns CDR1 SGHTA and CDR2 FQGNSA. The CDR3 extends over 11 amino acids. The CDR3 sequence is CASSSTYEQYF. CDR3 nucleotide sequence: TGTGCCAGCAGCTCGACCTACGAGCAGTACTTC.

The chain carries TRBV10-2 and TRBJ2-5; D perhaps matches TRBD2 (5 bases). The DNA end lines up better with TRBJ2-7; the J call may be wrong. The CDR3 covers 12 residues. Germline V gene lookup returns CDR1 WSHSY and CDR2 SAAADI. CDR3 region: CASSAGIYEQYF. The DNA for the CDR3 is TGCGCCAGCAGTGCCGGGATCTACGAGCAGTACTTC.

This chain connects TRBV29-1 to TRBJ2-2; D remains ambiguous. The CDR3 has 16 amino acids. Germline V CDR1 and CDR2: SQVTM, ANQGSEA. V shed 1 base and J shed 0 bases, with 12 bases lying between them. CDR3 region: CSVEGAVGTNTGELFF. The CDR3 nucleotides are TGCAGCGTTGAAGGGGCCGTCGGAACGAACACCGGGGAGCTGTTTTTT.

The CDR3 region has the DNA TGTGCCAGCAGTGAAGAGAGGACAGTATTATACAATGAGCAGTTCTTC. This gives the protein CASSEERTVLYNEQFF. The rearrangement uses TRBV6-1 and TRBJ2-1; D may be TRBD1 (6 bases). This CDR3 has 16 amino acids. Between the trimmed V and J ends, which lost 1 base and 4 bases, there was a span of 14 bases. Looked up from germline, CDR1 is MNHNS and CDR2 is SASEGT.

This clone was detected only once. Different DNA sequences within this sample yield the same CDR3. J is TRBJ2-1 and V is TRBV27; D gene unclear. The CDR3 has 14 amino acids. The germline CDR1 and CDR2 sequences are MNHEY and SMNVEV (reference sequence). Trimming stripped 0 bases from V and 7 bases from J, with 10 bases between. The CDR3 DNA reads TGTGCCAGCAGTTTATCAGGAAGTTTGAATGAGCAGTTCTTC. Amino acids: CASSLSGSLNEQFF.

This sequence joins TRBV6-5 and TRBJ1-1; D is possibly TRBD1 (6 bases). Trimming took 3 bases from V and 4 from J, leaving 15 bases between them. The germline CDR1 and CDR2 sequences are MNHEY and SVGAGI. There are 15 residues in the CDR3. The CDR3 is CASSYLPGASTEAFF. CDR3 DNA sequence: TGTGCCAGCAGTTATCTTCCAGGGGCTAGCACTGAAGCTTTCTTT.

The genes are TRBV9 and TRBJ2-1; 7 bases fit TRBD2. This CDR3 is 12 amino acids long. Germline V lookup: CDR1 SGDLS, CDR2 YYNGEE. The V and J ends lost 3 bases and 9 bases, in that order; junction bases with no gene match: 3. The CDR3, as DNA: TGTGCCAGCAGCGGCGGGAGCGGTGAGCAGTTCTTC. It specifies CASSGGSGEQFF.

CDR3 nucleotide sequence: TGTGCCAGCAGTGCCGAGCGGGAGGCTGAATTAGGTGAGCAGTTCTTC. Translating it yields CASSAEREAELGEQFF. The rearrangement joins TRBV6-6 to TRBJ2-1, with 9 bases identical to TRBD2. With 5 bases clipped from V and 9 bases from J, the junction kept 14 bases outside the gene matches. The CDR3 runs to 16 residues. The germline gives CDR1 MNHNY, CDR2 SVGAGI (reference sequence).

The gene calls are TRBV5-1 and TRBJ2-1; tentatively, D is TRBD1 or TRBD2 (5 bases each). V was clipped by 3 bases and J by 6 bases, with 19 bases between them. The CDR3 has 16 amino acids. Germline loops: CDR1 SGHRS, CDR2 YFSETQ. DNA for the CDR3: TGCGCCAGCAGCTGGGCGCCGGGACCCATAGTCAATGAGCAGTTCTTC. It encodes CASSWAPGPIVNEQFF.

The chain couples TRBV5-4 to TRBJ2-1, with D perhaps TRBD2 (5 bases). V was cut by 0 bases and J by 7 bases, with 11 bases left in between. Germline V gene lookup returns CDR1 SGHNT and CDR2 YYREEE (reference sequence). This CDR3 contains 14 residues. CDR3 DNA: TGTGCCAGCAGCTTGGGGGAGACTTATAATGAGCAGTTCTTC. Encoded protein: CASSLGETYNEQFF.

The rearrangement links TRBV27 to TRBJ2-2, with D hard to call. Germline-derived CDR1 and CDR2 are MNHEY and SMNVEV (reference sequence). V dropped 7 bases and J dropped 8 bases, with 17 bases sitting between them. This CDR3 spans 14 amino acids. CDR3 in amino acids: CASTDSVRRGELFF. CDR3 nucleotide sequence: TGTGCCAGCACCGATTCTGTCCGACGGGGGGAGCTGTTTTTT.